This T cell receptor (beta chain) was identified in a study of shared clonotypes between healthy human individuals. Study background: Per-donor plates numbered three CD4 naive, three CD4 memory, two CD8 naive and one CD8 memory.

The germline CDR1 and CDR2 sequences are MNHNY and SVGAGI (reference sequence). The CDR3 covers 15 residues. V dropped 3 bases and J dropped 3 bases, with 13 bases sitting between them. Study-wide points: The study sampled only blood, and tissue repertoires likely differ.

Each PCR replicate from the sorted subsets contained approximately 0.2 ug DNA, which is tens of thousands of T cell genomes. Sequenced by immunoSEQ multiplex PCR; TCRdb stores in-frame clones only, minus some. The repertoire holds roughly 2.4 million clones, with almost 96% as singletons. A note on this clone: As yet, its antigen is unknown.

Within Nashville, Tennessee resided all donors, each a Caucasian adult. This chain connects TRBV6-6 to TRBJ2-3; D uncertain. The origin of this receptor is a man younger than 35 in good health. The sequencing input was naive CD4+ T cells sorted from blood. Subset defined: CD45RA+ positively selected. CDR3 bases: TGTGCCAGCAGTTATGTTGGTAGTGGAACAGATACGCAGTATTTT. As protein: CASSYVGSGTDTQYF.